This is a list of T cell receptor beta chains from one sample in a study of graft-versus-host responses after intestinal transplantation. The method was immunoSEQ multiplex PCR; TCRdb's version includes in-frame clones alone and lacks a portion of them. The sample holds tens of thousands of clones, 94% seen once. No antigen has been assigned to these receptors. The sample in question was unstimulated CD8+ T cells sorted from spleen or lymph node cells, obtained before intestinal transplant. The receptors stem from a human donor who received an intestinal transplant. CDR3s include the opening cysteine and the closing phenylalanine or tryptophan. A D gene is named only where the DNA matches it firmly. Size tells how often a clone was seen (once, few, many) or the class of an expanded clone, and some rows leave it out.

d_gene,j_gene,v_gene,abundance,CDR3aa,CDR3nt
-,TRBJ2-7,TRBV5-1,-,CASSLGTGHRSYEQYF,TGCGCCAGCAGCTTGGGCACGGGACATCGCTCCTACGAGCAGTACTTC
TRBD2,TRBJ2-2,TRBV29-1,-,CSVGEREGVGELFF,TGCAGCGTTGGGGAGCGGGAGGGGGTCGGGGAGCTGTTTTTT
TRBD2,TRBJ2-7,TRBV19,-,CASSMAKRGTYEQYF,TGTGCCAGTAGTATGGCCAAGCGGGGAACCTACGAGCAGTACTTC
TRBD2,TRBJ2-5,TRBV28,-,CASSLWLAGGPETQYF,TGTGCCAGCAGTTTATGGCTAGCGGGAGGGCCTGAGACCCAGTACTTC
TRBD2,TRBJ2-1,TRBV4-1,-,CASSQVMVGLAGGEQFF,TGCGCCAGCAGCCAAGTAATGGTGGGACTAGCGGGAGGAGAGCAGTTCTTC
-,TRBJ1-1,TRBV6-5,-,CASSFNNGNTEAFF,TGTGCCAGCAGTTTTAACAACGGGAACACTGAAGCTTTCTTT
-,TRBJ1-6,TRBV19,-,CASSIALYNSPLHF,TGTGCCAGTAGTATCGCCCTCTATAATTCACCCCTCCACTTT
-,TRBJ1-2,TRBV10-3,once,CAIAGPENYGYTF,TGTGCCATCGCAGGGCCTGAGAACTATGGCTACACCTTC
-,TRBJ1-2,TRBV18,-,CASSPGGHIYLYGYTF,TGTGCCAGCTCACCCGGGGGACATATTTACCTTTATGGCTACACCTTC
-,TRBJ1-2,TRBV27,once,CASSLRGQLNYGYTF,TGTGCCAGCAGTTTAAGAGGACAGCTGAATTATGGCTACACCTTC
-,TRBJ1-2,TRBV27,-,CASSLAGSNYGYTF,TGTGCCAGCAGTTTAGCGGGTTCGAACTATGGCTACACCTTC
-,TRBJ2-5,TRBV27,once,CASSPGQITETQYF,TGTGCCAGCAGCCCCGGACAGATCACAGAGACCCAGTACTTC
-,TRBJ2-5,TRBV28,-,CASLALGGLETQYF,TGTGCCAGCCTTGCCTTGGGGGGCTTGGAGACCCAGTACTTC
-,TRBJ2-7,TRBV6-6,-,CASSHDITYEQYF,TGTGCCAGCAGTCACGATATCACCTACGAGCAGTACTTC
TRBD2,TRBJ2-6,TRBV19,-,CASVSGMEAGANVLTF,TGTGCCAGTGTTAGCGGGATGGAGGCTGGGGCCAACGTCCTGACCTTC
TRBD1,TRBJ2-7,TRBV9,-,CASSTRWDSHYEQYF,TGTGCCAGCAGCACACGCTGGGACAGCCACTACGAGCAGTACTTC
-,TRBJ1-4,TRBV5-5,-,CASSLVTDEKLFF,TGTGCCAGCAGCTTGGTAACGGATGAAAAACTGTTTTTT
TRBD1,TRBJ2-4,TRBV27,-,CASSLHSGQGAKNIQYF,TGTGCCAGCAGTCTCCATTCGGGACAGGGAGCCAAAAACATTCAGTACTTC
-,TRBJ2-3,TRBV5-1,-,CASSGERVGVDTQYF,TGCGCCAGCAGCGGAGAGAGGGTAGGCGTCGATACGCAGTATTTT
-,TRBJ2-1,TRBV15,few,CATSSQGNEQFF,TGTGCCACCAGCTCACAGGGCAATGAGCAGTTCTTC
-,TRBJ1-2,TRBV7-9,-,CASSLAGGDGYTF,TGTGCCAGCAGCCTAGCGGGGGGCGATGGCTACACCTTC
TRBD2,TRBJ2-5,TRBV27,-,CASGTTDGTSGRWETQYF,TGTGCCAGCGGGACCACCGACGGGACTAGCGGGAGGTGGGAGACCCAGTACTTC
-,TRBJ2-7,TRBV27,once,CASSPKRASYEQYF,TGTGCCAGCAGTCCCAAGCGGGCGTCCTACGAGCAGTACTTC
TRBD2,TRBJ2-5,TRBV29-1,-,CSVDGSGSMGETQYF,TGCAGCGTTGATGGTAGCGGGTCGATGGGGGAGACCCAGTACTTC
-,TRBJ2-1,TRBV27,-,CASSFAGYNEQFF,TGTGCCAGCAGTTTCGCCGGTTACAATGAGCAGTTCTTC
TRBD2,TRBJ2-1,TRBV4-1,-,CASSQPREGRYNEQFF,TGCGCCAGCAGCCAACCTCGGGAGGGCCGATACAATGAGCAGTTCTTC
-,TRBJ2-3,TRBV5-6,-,CASSGTLDTQYF,TGTGCCAGCAGTGGGACCCTAGATACGCAGTATTTT
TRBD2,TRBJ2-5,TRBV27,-,CASRLNVAGVQETQYF,TGTGCCAGCAGACTAAATGTAGCGGGAGTCCAAGAGACCCAGTACTTC
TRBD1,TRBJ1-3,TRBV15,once,CATSTTGARDTIYF,TGTGCCACCAGCACGACAGGGGCGCGCGACACCATATATTTT
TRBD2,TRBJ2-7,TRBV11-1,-,CASTVSGRNYEQYF,TGTGCCAGCACCGTTAGCGGGAGGAACTACGAGCAGTACTTC
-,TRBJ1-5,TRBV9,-,CASSVGANQPQHF,TGTGCCAGCAGCGTAGGGGCCAATCAGCCCCAGCATTTT
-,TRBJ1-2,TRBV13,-,CASSEHNYGYTF,TGTGCCAGCAGCGAGCACAACTATGGCTACACCTTC
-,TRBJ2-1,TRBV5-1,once,CASSFGNEQFF,TGCGCCAGCAGCTTTGGGAATGAGCAGTTCTTC
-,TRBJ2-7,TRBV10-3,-,CATRDSIWAGDQHEQYF,TGTGCCACTCGGGACTCGATCTGGGCAGGGGATCAGCACGAGCAGTACTTC
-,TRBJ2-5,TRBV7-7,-,CASSLPPGRLQETQYF,TGTGCCAGCAGCTTACCTCCAGGGCGCCTTCAAGAGACCCAGTACTTC
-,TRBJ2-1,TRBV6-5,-,CASSYSGTWKYNEQFF,TGTGCCAGCAGTTACTCAGGCACATGGAAGTACAATGAGCAGTTCTTC
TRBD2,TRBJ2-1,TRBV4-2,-,CASSQYPQWGGRAYNEQFF,TGTGCCAGCAGCCAATATCCCCAGTGGGGCGGGAGGGCTTACAATGAGCAGTTCTTC
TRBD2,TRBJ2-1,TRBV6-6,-,CASTYDAGGPWNEQFF,TGTGCCAGCACTTACGATGCGGGAGGGCCGTGGAATGAGCAGTTCTTC
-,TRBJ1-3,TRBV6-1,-,CASSPWGGAGNTIYF,TGTGCCAGCAGTCCCTGGGGAGGGGCTGGAAACACCATATATTTT
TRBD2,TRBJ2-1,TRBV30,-,CAWSVLAGGYNEQFF,TGTGCCTGGAGTGTACTAGCGGGAGGGTACAATGAGCAGTTCTTC
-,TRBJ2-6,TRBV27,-,CASSVSGANVLTF,TGTGCCAGCAGTGTATCTGGGGCCAACGTCCTGACTTTC
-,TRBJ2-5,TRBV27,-,CASATGFQETQYF,TGTGCCAGCGCGACAGGTTTCCAAGAGACCCAGTACTTC
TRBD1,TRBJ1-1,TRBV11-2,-,CASSFTGETIGSNTEAFF,TGTGCCAGCAGCTTTACAGGGGAGACTATTGGCTCGAACACTGAAGCTTTCTTT
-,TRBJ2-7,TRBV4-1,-,CASSQEDQLSYEQYF,TGTGCCAGCAGCCAAGAAGATCAGCTCTCCTACGAGCAGTACTTC
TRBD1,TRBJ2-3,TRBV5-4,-,CASSLRQGAIGDTQYF,TGTGCCAGCAGCTTACGACAGGGGGCTATCGGCGATACGCAGTATTTT
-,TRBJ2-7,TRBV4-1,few,CASSQGPEQYF,TGCGCCAGCAGCCAAGGGCCCGAGCAGTACTTC
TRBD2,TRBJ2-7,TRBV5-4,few,CASSLTSGSYEQYF,TGTGCCAGCAGCCTGACTAGCGGCTCCTACGAGCAGTACTTC
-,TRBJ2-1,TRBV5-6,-,CASSLGPRGNNEQFF,TGTGCCAGCAGCTTGGGGCCGCGAGGAAACAATGAGCAGTTCTTC
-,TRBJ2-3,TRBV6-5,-,CASSSISEDTQYF,TGTGCCAGCAGTTCTATATCGGAGGATACGCAGTATTTT
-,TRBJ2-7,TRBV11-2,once,CASSLGQEQYF,TGTGCCAGCAGCTTGGGTCAAGAGCAGTACTTC
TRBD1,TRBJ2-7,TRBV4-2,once,CASSHAMPSGGVATYEQYF,TGTGCCAGCAGCCATGCCATGCCCTCAGGGGGAGTGGCCACCTACGAGCAGTACTTC
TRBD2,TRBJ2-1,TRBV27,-,CASSLGEGNEQFF,TGTGCCAGCAGTTTAGGGGAGGGCAATGAGCAGTTCTTC
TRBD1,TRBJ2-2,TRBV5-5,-,CASSLVQGTGELFF,TGTGCCAGCAGCTTGGTACAGGGGACCGGGGAGCTGTTTTTT
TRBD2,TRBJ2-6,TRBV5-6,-,CASNPGLAGAIYGANVLTF,TGTGCCAGCAACCCGGGACTAGCGGGAGCTATATATGGGGCCAACGTCCTGACTTTC
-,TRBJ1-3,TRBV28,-,CASSSRLNAIYF,TGTGCCAGCAGTTCCCGACTGAACGCCATATATTTT